Below are 29 T cell receptor beta chains sequenced from a single sample in a study of CD8 T cells in ankylosing spondylitis. For these receptors, no antigen is known. Study conclusions and caveats: Typical of ankylosing spondylitis blood, it appeared, was a TCR beta motif of under 10 highly homologous variants.

TCRdb ran MiXCR on the 5' RACE reads and lists one entry per CDR3 protein. The sample has fewer than 650,000 distinct CDR3 sequences, roughly 13% seen once; the top ten hold under 7.5%. The sequenced sample was blood, either unsorted or a sorted T cell fraction (not recorded which). All receptors derive from a male donor with ankylosing spondylitis.

This chain connects TRBV5-1 to TRBJ1-1; D is unclear. The germline V gene encodes CDR1 SGHRS and CDR2 YFSETQ. V was trimmed by 4 bases and J by 4 bases, leaving 11 bases between them. This CDR3 has 13 residues. The CDR3 coding sequence is TGCGCCAGCAGCCCCGATTGGGGCACTGAAGCTTTCTTT. Translating it yields CASSPDWGTEAFF.

The chain is built from TRBV29-1 and TRBJ2-7; D tentatively fits TRBD1 or TRBD2 (7 bases each). V was trimmed by 3 bases and J by 7 bases, leaving 13 bases between them. CDR1 and CDR2 (germline): SQVTM, ANQGSEA. This CDR3 spans 12 amino acids. Here the CDR3 DNA reads TGCAGCGTTGATGGCAGGGGGGGGGAGCAGTACTTC. Its translation: CSVDGRGGEQYF.

This clonotype was observed at least ten times. The genes are TRBV10-2 and TRBJ2-5; TRBD1 or TRBD2 may be the D gene (5 bases each). The V gene's germline CDR1 is WSHSY and CDR2 SAAADI. The CDR3 spans 16 residues. V lost 6 bases to trimming and J lost 2 bases, with 19 bases between them. The chain's CDR3 is CASSETSGAYQETQYF. The CDR3 DNA reads TGCGCCAGCAGCGAGACCTCCGGGGCCTATCAAGAGACCCAGTACTTC.

V gene TRBV18 combines with J gene TRBJ2-3, with TRBD2 matching 10 bases. In germline, CDR1 is KGHSH, CDR2 LQKENI. V lost 4 bases to trimming and J lost 3 bases; unmatched junction nucleotides: 7. CDR3 size: 16 residues. The CDR3 nucleotides are TGTGCCAGCTCACTTTACATAGCGGGAGGTACAGATACGCAGTATTTT. Amino acids: CASSLYIAGGTDTQYF.

The chain recombines TRBV12-3 or TRBV12-4 with TRBJ1-2; 7 bases map to TRBD1. The CDR3 sequence is 13 residues long. V shed 7 bases, J shed 13 bases, and the junction held 15 bases outside the gene matches. The CDR3 sequence: CASTLIDRVAVTF. CDR3 in DNA: TGTGCCAGCACCTTAATCGACAGGGTGGCTGTCACCTTC.

This clonotype was detected only a few times. V usage is TRBV15 and J usage is TRBJ1-5; tentative D call: TRBD1 (5 bases). V lost 0 bases, J lost 6 bases, and 9 bases lay in between. Germline CDR1 LNHNV, CDR2 YYDKDF (reference sequence). The CDR3 runs 14 residues. DNA for the CDR3: TGTGCCACCAGCAGAGATAGGGGTAGTCAGCCCCAGCATTTT. Its translation: CATSRDRGSQPQHF.

This clonotype was seen only a few times. The V gene is TRBV4-1, the J gene TRBJ2-3; D is uncertain. This CDR3 is 18 amino acids long. Per germline, CDR1 MGHRA and CDR2 YSYEKL. Trimming took 1 base from V and 4 from J, leaving 21 bases between them. CDR3 in DNA: TGCGCCAGCAGCCAAGTTAAAAAAGGAGTTATTGGCGCAGATACGCAGTATTTT. The encoded protein is CASSQVKKGVIGADTQYF.

The J gene is TRBJ1-3, the V gene TRBV7-6; TRBD1 is a possible D gene (6 bases). This CDR3 has 14 residues. Trimming took 5 bases from V and 4 from J, leaving 12 bases between them. The germline gives CDR1 SGHVS, CDR2 FNYEAQ. The CDR3 region is CASSMDSSGNTIYF. The CDR3 bases are TGTGCCAGCAGCATGGACAGTTCGGGAAACACCATATATTTT.

The chain joins TRBV24-1 to TRBJ2-2; 7 bases match TRBD2. V lost 9 bases, J lost 4 bases, and 7 bases stayed unmatched. The CDR3 consists of 14 residues. Germline V lookup: CDR1 KGHDR, CDR2 SFDVKD. CDR3 in amino acids: CATGRERGTGELFF. The CDR3 DNA reads TGTGCCACCGGGCGGGAGCGAGGCACCGGGGAGCTGTTTTTT.

The J gene is TRBJ2-7, the V gene TRBV20-1, with a tentative D call TRBD2 (7 bases). Germline V gene data show CDR1 as DFQATT and CDR2 as SNEGSKA (reference sequence). CDR3 length: 14 amino acids. V lost 0 bases, J lost 3 bases, and 12 bases lay in between. DNA of the CDR3: TGCAGTGCTAGAGAAGGGGGGGGGATCTACGAGCAGTACTTC. Translation: CSAREGGGIYEQYF.

This clonotype occurred a few times. CDR3 DNA: TGCGCCAGCAGTCGGAAGGGGGCAGGGGGCTACACCTTC. It encodes CASSRKGAGGYTF. The chain has TRBV10-2 and TRBJ1-2, with TRBD1 matching over 7 bases. The CDR3 totals 13 residues. V was clipped by 5 bases and J by 8 bases; unmatched bases: 8. CDR1 is WSHSY, CDR2 SAAADI, per germline.

This clonotype showed up just a few times. The V gene is TRBV19, the J gene TRBJ1-1; TRBD1 might be the D (5 bases). Trimming stripped 5 bases from V and 7 bases from J, with 17 bases between. Germline lookup yields CDR1 LNHDA and CDR2 SQIVND (reference sequence). The CDR3 spans 14 residues. The chain's CDR3 is CASSPNGGVREAFF. The CDR3 nucleotides read TGTGCCAGTAGTCCTAACGGGGGAGTACGTGAAGCTTTCTTT.

This clonotype was found a few times. The V gene is TRBV2, the J gene TRBJ2-1, with D possibly TRBD2 on 5 matching bases. With 7 bases removed from V and 7 bases from J, the gap between germline ends came to 14 bases. The CDR3 spans 13 residues. Per germline, CDR1 SNHLY and CDR2 FYNNEI. CDR3 loop: CASKRERGNEQFF. Written as DNA, the CDR3 is TGTGCCAGCAAAAGGGAACGGGGTAATGAGCAGTTCTTC.

This clonotype was seen a handful of times. The J gene is TRBJ1-2, the V gene TRBV24-1, with 10 bases fitting TRBD1. The CDR3 has 18 amino acids. CDR1 is KGHDR, CDR2 SFDVKD, per germline. The V segment lost 2 bases and the J segment 6 bases; nucleotides outside the gene matches: 14. The CDR3 DNA follows: TGTGCCACCAGTGATTCCTCACCGGGACAGGGGTTTGGAGATGGCTACACCTTC. It is translated as CATSDSSPGQGFGDGYTF.

Ten or more counts support this clonotype. This chain's CDR3 is CASSFDRDYEQYF. The CDR3 DNA reads TGCGCCAGCAGCTTTGACAGGGACTACGAGCAGTACTTC. J is TRBJ2-7 and V is TRBV5-1, with 7 positions matching TRBD1. Trimming cost V 2 bases and J 3 bases; bases outside gene matches: 2. Germline CDR1 SGHRS, CDR2 YFSETQ. This CDR3 has 13 amino acids.

CDR3 nucleotides: TGCAGTGCCACGCGCATCAGGTTTAGCGAAGAGACCCAGTACTTC. This gives the protein CSATRIRFSEETQYF. The chain combines TRBV20-1 with TRBJ2-5, with D possibly matching TRBD2 (5 bases). This CDR3 comprises 15 residues. Germline assignment: CDR1 DFQATT and CDR2 SNEGSKA (reference sequence). Trimming pared 6 bases from V and 3 bases from J, leaving 20 bases between.

The chain employs TRBV20-1 and TRBJ2-5, with 12 bases fitting TRBD2. The CDR3 covers 15 residues. CDR1 and CDR2 from the germline V gene are DFQATT and SNEGSKA (reference sequence). With 6 bases clipped from V and 4 bases from J, the junction kept 9 bases outside the gene matches. CDR3 coding DNA: TGCAGTGCGATCGCTAGCGGGAGGGCGGTAGAGACCCAGTACTTC. It yields the protein CSAIASGRAVETQYF.

This clonotype showed up many times. This chain uses TRBV3-1 with TRBJ1-4, with D hard to call. Germline V gives CDR1 LGHDT, CDR2 YNNKEL (reference sequence). V was cut by 3 bases and J by 5 bases, with 10 bases left in between. The CDR3 extends over 14 amino acids. Here the CDR3 DNA reads TGTGCCAGCAGCCAGCAAAGCGGGAATGAAAAACTGTTTTTT. As protein: CASSQQSGNEKLFF.

This chain links TRBV10-1 with TRBJ2-3; TRBD2 matches 10 bases. CDR1 and CDR2 from the germline V gene are WNHNN and SYGVQD (reference sequence). CDR3 size: 15 residues. J was trimmed by 4 bases and V by 4 bases; bases with no gene match: 5. CDR3 sequence (DNA): TGCGCCAGCAGTGTCAGCGGGAGGGGGCCAGATACGCAGTATTTT. Amino acids: CASSVSGRGPDTQYF.

This clonotype occurred many times. The V call is TRBV11-2, the J call TRBJ2-1; D uncertain. Germline CDR1 is SGHAT and CDR2 is FQNNGV. This CDR3 has 13 amino acids. V dropped 1 base and J dropped 6 bases, with 7 bases sitting between them. The CDR3 region is CASSLGLSNEQFF. The CDR3 DNA reads as TGTGCCAGCAGCTTAGGACTTTCCAATGAGCAGTTCTTC.

The sample holds a few counts of this clonotype. The V gene is TRBV14, the J gene TRBJ2-2; unclear D gene. Trimming left V 4 bases short and J 7 bases short, with 10 bases between. Looked up from germline, CDR1 is SGHDN and CDR2 is FVKESK. The CDR3 is 13 residues long. DNA for the CDR3: TGTGCCAGCAGCCCAGGTCAGCGCGGGGAGCTGTTTTTT. Its translation: CASSPGQRGELFF.

This clonotype came up a few times. V is TRBV11-2 and J is TRBJ2-7, with D maybe TRBD1 (6 bases). The V end was cut by 4 bases, the J end by 0 bases, with 10 bases between. This CDR3 region has 14 residues. Germline CDR1 SGHAT, CDR2 FQNNGV. CDR3 residues: CASSSQGSSYEQYF. The CDR3 DNA reads TGTGCCAGCAGCTCACAGGGAAGCTCCTACGAGCAGTACTTC.

This clonotype was picked up a small number of times. For the CDR3, the DNA is TGCGCCGGACGGACAGGGATGAACACCGGGGAGCTGTTTTTT. Translation: CAGRTGMNTGELFF. J is TRBJ2-2 and V is TRBV10-2; 8 nucleotides align to TRBD1. V shed 11 bases and J 1 base; nucleotides not matched to a gene: 6. Germline lookup yields CDR1 WSHSY and CDR2 SAAADI. The CDR3 runs 14 residues.

The table lists this clonotype with a few counts. The chain joins TRBV29-1 to TRBJ2-3, with TRBD2 as a possible D gene (6 bases). Deletions cut 2 bases from V and 0 bases from J, with 18 bases between. CDR1 and CDR2 (germline): SQVTM, ANQGSEA. The CDR3 length is 17 residues. CDR3 nucleotide sequence: TGCAGCGTTGAATTAATAGGGTTTGGGACTAGCACAGATACGCAGTATTTT. This gives the protein CSVELIGFGTSTDTQYF.

This clonotype came up a few times. The chain has TRBV27 and TRBJ1-2; 8 bases map to TRBD1. CDR1 and CDR2 (germline): MNHEY, SMNVEV (reference sequence). V was clipped by 5 bases and J by 8 bases; unmatched bases: 10. The CDR3 spans 14 residues. This CDR3 is CASSPGTGVGGYTF. The CDR3 DNA follows: TGTGCCAGCAGTCCCGGGACAGGTGTGGGGGGCTACACCTTC.

The chain recombines TRBV2 with TRBJ2-7; maybe TRBD1 (5 bases). This CDR3 is 13 amino acids long. The germline gives CDR1 SNHLY, CDR2 FYNNEI. The V end was cut by 5 bases, the J end by 4 bases, with 12 bases between. The DNA for the CDR3 is TGTGCCAGCAGTTTTGACAGACCTTACGAGCAGTACTTC. Its protein product is CASSFDRPYEQYF.

This clonotype came up a few times. The CDR3 sequence is CSARRDIDQPQHF. CDR3 in DNA: TGCAGTGCTCGCCGGGACATCGATCAGCCCCAGCATTTT. The genes are TRBV20-1 and TRBJ1-5; D may be TRBD1 (6 bases). The CDR3 is 13 amino acids. The V end lost 5 bases, the J end lost 5 bases, and 13 bases lay between the germline ends. From germline, CDR1 is DFQATT and CDR2 SNEGSKA (reference sequence).

The rearrangement joins TRBV10-3 to TRBJ1-2, with 9 positions matching TRBD1. Germline values: CDR1 ENHRY, CDR2 SYGVKD. The CDR3 consists of 14 residues. With V trimmed by 6 bases and J by 4 bases, 6 bases remained unmatched. The CDR3: CAIRRTGAAYGYTF. CDR3 nucleotide sequence: TGTGCCATCAGGCGGACAGGGGCGGCCTATGGCTACACCTTC.

A few counts support this clonotype. J is TRBJ1-3 and V is TRBV12-3 or TRBV12-4, with D tentatively TRBD1 (6 bases). CDR3 length: 16 residues. The V end lost 3 bases, the J end lost 0 bases, and 12 bases lay between the germline ends. CDR3 in DNA: TGTGCCAGCAGTTTGAGGGGGACTTACTCTGGAAACACCATATATTTT. It translates to CASSLRGTYSGNTIYF.